Reported below is one T cell receptor beta chain. As yet, its antigen is unknown. This entry is derived from a study of cytotoxic CD8 clonotypes in ibrutinib-treated CLL. On the study more broadly: Partial response was seen in approximately 24 patients and complete response in 2; after median around 72 months, around 15 stayed remitted, approximately twelve progressed. Study-wide results and caveats: At the start, clonality exceeded age-matched healthy donors and followed circulating CD8+ T-cell counts. Clonality was higher at ibrutinib response and returned toward baseline at progression.

Sequenced by immunoSEQ multiplex PCR; TCRdb stores in-frame clones only, minus some. The table shows some 200,000 clones, with nearly 80% occurring only once. The V end was cut by 4 bases, the J end by 3 bases, with 14 bases between. The CDR3 has 16 residues. Per germline, CDR1 SGHKS and CDR2 YYEKEE (reference sequence). The receptor was derived from a human donor with chronic lymphocytic leukemia. This material consisted of PBMCs, taken after 12 months of ibrutinib treatment. The rearrangement uses TRBV5-5 and TRBJ1-6, with D unresolved. CDR3 coding DNA: TGTGCCAGCAGCACGGGTGCTGGGAACTATAATTCACCCCTCCACTTT. Translation: CASSTGAGNYNSPLHF.